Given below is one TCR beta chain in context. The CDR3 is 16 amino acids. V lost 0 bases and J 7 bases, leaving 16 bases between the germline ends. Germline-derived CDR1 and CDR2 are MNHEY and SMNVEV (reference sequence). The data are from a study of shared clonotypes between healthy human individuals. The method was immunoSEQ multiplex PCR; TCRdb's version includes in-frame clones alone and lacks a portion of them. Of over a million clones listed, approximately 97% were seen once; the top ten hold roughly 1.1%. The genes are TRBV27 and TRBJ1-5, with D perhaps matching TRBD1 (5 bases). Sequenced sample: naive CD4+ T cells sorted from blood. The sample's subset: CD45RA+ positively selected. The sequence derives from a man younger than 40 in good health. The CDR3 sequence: CASSLSRGGVGQPQHF. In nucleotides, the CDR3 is TGTGCCAGCAGTTTATCGAGGGGAGGGGTTGGGCAGCCCCAGCATTTT.